This TCR beta chain was recovered during a study of control samples from healthy donors and cancer patients. This clone was detected only once. The length of the CDR3 is 17 residues. The data were produced by immunoSEQ multiplex PCR, yet TCRdb's version contains in-frame clones alone and is incomplete. This sample has over 100,000 clones, with 90% found just once. This TCR was recovered from a human donor in good health. The donor label of this sample is uncertain. The chain uses TRBV21-1 and TRBJ1-5. TRBV21-1 is a documented pseudogene. Sample: blood. Here the CDR3 DNA reads TGTGCCAGCAGCAAAGGGGTAGACAGGTGGAGGGGTCAGCCCCAGCATTTT. It is translated as CASSKGVDRWRGQPQHF.